The rows below give T cell receptor beta chains drawn from one sample of a study of T cells after yellow fever vaccination. TCRdb reprocessed the 5' RACE reads via MiXCR and lists one record per CDR3 protein. Among 620,000 or so distinct CDR3 sequences, approximately 13% were seen once, and the ten largest hold 14% to 15%. Sequenced here: PBMCs, sampled on the day of the yellow fever booster vaccination. The receptors here all came from a man aged 25-45 years who received the YFV17D yellow fever vaccine. Each CDR3 is given without its conserved first and last residue. Each record gives: clone size, D gene, CDR3 length, V gene, J gene, CDR3 protein. The D gene is left open where the match is weak. Clone sizes are given selectively: once, few, many, or a class where the clone is expanded.

abundance: -; d_gene: -; len: 14; v_gene: TRBV7-8; j_gene: TRBJ1-5; CDR3aa: ASSAEQGRRNQPQH
abundance: -; d_gene: TRBD1; len: 14; v_gene: TRBV18; j_gene: TRBJ1-5; CDR3aa: ASSPFGQGVNQPQH
abundance: -; d_gene: TRBD1; len: 14; v_gene: TRBV5-6; j_gene: TRBJ1-1; CDR3aa: ASSLGGPTGVVYAF
abundance: few; d_gene: -; len: 13; v_gene: TRBV7-9; j_gene: TRBJ2-5; CDR3aa: ASSLATRSWGTQY
abundance: -; d_gene: -; len: 11; v_gene: TRBV9; j_gene: TRBJ2-7; CDR3aa: ASSVGDPYEQY
abundance: -; d_gene: -; len: 13; v_gene: TRBV6-2/TRBV6-3; j_gene: TRBJ2-1; CDR3aa: ASSPAALNRNEQF
abundance: -; d_gene: TRBD2; len: 12; v_gene: TRBV18; j_gene: TRBJ2-1; CDR3aa: ASSKGLGVNEQF
abundance: -; d_gene: -; len: 11; v_gene: TRBV28; j_gene: TRBJ1-1; CDR3aa: ASSWSTNTEAF
abundance: few; d_gene: TRBD2; len: 15; v_gene: TRBV10-3; j_gene: TRBJ2-5; CDR3aa: AISESSREGGSETQY
abundance: few; d_gene: -; len: 12; v_gene: TRBV28; j_gene: TRBJ2-1; CDR3aa: ATGGGMINNEQF
abundance: -; d_gene: TRBD1; len: 11; v_gene: TRBV28; j_gene: TRBJ2-5; CDR3aa: ASTGTGRETQY
abundance: many; d_gene: -; len: 14; v_gene: TRBV12-3/TRBV12-4; j_gene: TRBJ2-3; CDR3aa: ASSLRRRPSTDTQY
abundance: few; d_gene: -; len: 14; v_gene: TRBV9; j_gene: TRBJ2-4; CDR3aa: ASSVGVGREQNIQY
abundance: few; d_gene: TRBD1; len: 13; v_gene: TRBV7-9; j_gene: TRBJ2-7; CDR3aa: ASSLRTGNTYEQY
abundance: many; d_gene: -; len: 11; v_gene: TRBV7-2; j_gene: TRBJ2-5; CDR3aa: ASSLGRLETQY
abundance: few; d_gene: -; len: 15; v_gene: TRBV11-2; j_gene: TRBJ2-5; CDR3aa: ASSLERQFGGRETQY
abundance: -; d_gene: -; len: 12; v_gene: TRBV5-6; j_gene: TRBJ2-5; CDR3aa: ASSIDQDLETQY
abundance: -; d_gene: -; len: 12; v_gene: TRBV9; j_gene: TRBJ2-2; CDR3aa: ASSWSGSSGELF
abundance: -; d_gene: TRBD2; len: 13; v_gene: TRBV7-2; j_gene: TRBJ2-7; CDR3aa: ASSQLAGVVGEQY
abundance: -; d_gene: TRBD1; len: 12; v_gene: TRBV6-5; j_gene: TRBJ2-1; CDR3aa: ASKRQGAYNEQF
abundance: -; d_gene: TRBD2; len: 14; v_gene: TRBV20-1; j_gene: TRBJ2-1; CDR3aa: SASRPSGSTHNEQF
abundance: few; d_gene: -; len: 13; v_gene: TRBV5-1; j_gene: TRBJ2-2; CDR3aa: ASSLGLFNTGELF
abundance: -; d_gene: -; len: 13; v_gene: TRBV5-5; j_gene: TRBJ1-3; CDR3aa: ASSLNQLSGNTIY
abundance: few; d_gene: -; len: 13; v_gene: TRBV7-2; j_gene: TRBJ2-1; CDR3aa: ASSLGAGVGNEQF
abundance: -; d_gene: -; len: 13; v_gene: TRBV6-1; j_gene: TRBJ1-6; CDR3aa: ASKQHLEGYSPLH
abundance: -; d_gene: -; len: 9; v_gene: TRBV20-1; j_gene: TRBJ1-5; CDR3aa: SANDNQPQH
abundance: -; d_gene: -; len: 13; v_gene: TRBV11-2; j_gene: TRBJ2-7; CDR3aa: ASSLGGWQAYEQY
abundance: -; d_gene: -; len: 11; v_gene: TRBV29-1; j_gene: TRBJ1-2; CDR3aa: SLVGPNNYGYT
abundance: -; d_gene: -; len: 11; v_gene: TRBV7-2; j_gene: TRBJ1-5; CDR3aa: ASSFGLNQPQH
abundance: -; d_gene: -; len: 13; v_gene: TRBV19; j_gene: TRBJ2-1; CDR3aa: ASAIRTDSYNEQF
abundance: -; d_gene: TRBD2; len: 13; v_gene: TRBV18; j_gene: TRBJ2-1; CDR3aa: ASSPSGLASNEQF
abundance: many; d_gene: -; len: 12; v_gene: TRBV5-4; j_gene: TRBJ2-5; CDR3aa: ASSLVGYQETQY
abundance: -; d_gene: -; len: 12; v_gene: TRBV7-2; j_gene: TRBJ2-5; CDR3aa: TSSYRVYTETQY
abundance: few; d_gene: TRBD2; len: 13; v_gene: TRBV9; j_gene: TRBJ2-2; CDR3aa: ASSMSGINTGELF
abundance: few; d_gene: -; len: 15; v_gene: TRBV28; j_gene: TRBJ2-7; CDR3aa: ASIPLGAGSSSYEQY
abundance: many; d_gene: -; len: 10; v_gene: TRBV7-2; j_gene: TRBJ2-3; CDR3aa: ASSPDRYTQY
abundance: -; d_gene: TRBD2; len: 15; v_gene: TRBV25-1; j_gene: TRBJ2-7; CDR3aa: ASSESPLAGLSGEQY
abundance: -; d_gene: -; len: 16; v_gene: TRBV27; j_gene: TRBJ2-6; CDR3aa: ASSPGGGTTSGANVLT
abundance: few; d_gene: -; len: 13; v_gene: TRBV12-3/TRBV12-4; j_gene: TRBJ1-1; CDR3aa: ASSFRGATVTEAF
abundance: few; d_gene: TRBD2; len: 16; v_gene: TRBV11-2; j_gene: TRBJ2-2; CDR3aa: ASRKGLAGAFQGGELF
abundance: few; d_gene: TRBD1; len: 14; v_gene: TRBV14; j_gene: TRBJ2-5; CDR3aa: ASSHRTGGSRETQY
abundance: -; d_gene: -; len: 11; v_gene: TRBV6-1; j_gene: TRBJ1-2; CDR3aa: ASSPDANYGYT
abundance: -; d_gene: TRBD2; len: 14; v_gene: TRBV6-2/TRBV6-3; j_gene: TRBJ2-3; CDR3aa: ASSISSQRESDTQY
abundance: -; d_gene: -; len: 15; v_gene: TRBV5-1; j_gene: TRBJ2-7; CDR3aa: ASSLGDGFLGAYEQY
abundance: few; d_gene: -; len: 14; v_gene: TRBV7-9; j_gene: TRBJ1-6; CDR3aa: ASSADRNYGNSPLH
abundance: few; d_gene: -; len: 15; v_gene: TRBV20-1; j_gene: TRBJ2-7; CDR3aa: SARDLLTQQQNYEQY
abundance: few; d_gene: -; len: 13; v_gene: TRBV28; j_gene: TRBJ1-4; CDR3aa: ASSTGTGKNEKLF
abundance: few; d_gene: TRBD2; len: 14; v_gene: TRBV27; j_gene: TRBJ2-3; CDR3aa: ASSFFLSGRYDTQY
abundance: few; d_gene: -; len: 9; v_gene: TRBV5-6; j_gene: TRBJ2-3; CDR3aa: ASSVGPRQY
abundance: few; d_gene: -; len: 13; v_gene: TRBV12-3/TRBV12-4; j_gene: TRBJ2-1; CDR3aa: ASIYRSGSYNEQF
abundance: few; d_gene: -; len: 13; v_gene: TRBV18; j_gene: TRBJ1-1; CDR3aa: ASSPGPMGNTEAF
abundance: few; d_gene: TRBD1; len: 14; v_gene: TRBV7-8; j_gene: TRBJ1-3; CDR3aa: ASSSWDRGSGNTIY
abundance: few; d_gene: -; len: 14; v_gene: TRBV20-1; j_gene: TRBJ2-3; CDR3aa: SARDQAGWSTDTQY
abundance: -; d_gene: TRBD2; len: 14; v_gene: TRBV6-5; j_gene: TRBJ2-3; CDR3aa: ASSYKRTSGTDTQY
abundance: few; d_gene: -; len: 8; v_gene: TRBV6-5; j_gene: TRBJ2-1; CDR3aa: ATGVLEQF